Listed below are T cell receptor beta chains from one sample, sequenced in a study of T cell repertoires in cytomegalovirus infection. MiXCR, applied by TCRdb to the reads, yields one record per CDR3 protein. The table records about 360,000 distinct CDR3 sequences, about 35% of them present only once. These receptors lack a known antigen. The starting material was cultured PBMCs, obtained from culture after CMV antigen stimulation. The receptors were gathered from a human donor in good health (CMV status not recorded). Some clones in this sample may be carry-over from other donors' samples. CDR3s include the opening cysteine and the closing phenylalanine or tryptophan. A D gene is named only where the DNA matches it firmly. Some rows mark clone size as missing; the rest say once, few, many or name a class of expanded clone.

TGCAGTGCGAGCACACGAACCTCCTACAATGAGCAGTTCTTC,CSASTRTSYNEQFF,NA,TRBV20-1,NA,TRBJ2-1
TGTGCCAGCAGCTCGCGCGGGGGGCGTAACTATGGCTACACCTTC,CASSSRGGRNYGYTF,many,TRBV5-4,NA,TRBJ1-2
TGTGCCAGCCCACAGGGACGGGAGCAGTTCTTC,CASPQGREQFF,few,TRBV19,NA,TRBJ2-1
TGTGCCATCAGTGAGGCTAGCGGGACACAAGAGACCCAGTACTTC,CAISEASGTQETQYF,NA,TRBV10-3,TRBD2,TRBJ2-5
TGTGCCATCAGTGAGTCTGGACTAGCGGGAGGGTACGGGGCCAACGTCCTGACTTTC,CAISESGLAGGYGANVLTF,NA,TRBV10-3,TRBD2,TRBJ2-6
TGTGCCAGTAGTATAGATCGGGGGGGGGTAGTCGTCAATGAGCAGTTCTTC,CASSIDRGGVVVNEQFF,NA,TRBV19,TRBD2,TRBJ2-1
TGTGCCAGTAGTATCTTAGCGGGAGGGCGGGGTGAGCAGTTCTTC,CASSILAGGRGEQFF,few,TRBV19,TRBD2,TRBJ2-1
TGTGCCAGCAGCTTAACGCGGGAGTTAGGGGAGCTGTTTTTT,CASSLTRELGELFF,NA,TRBV7-9,TRBD2,TRBJ2-2
TGTGCCACCAGTGAAGGGACTAGCGGAAGGGAGACCCAGTACTTC,CATSEGTSGRETQYF,NA,TRBV24-1,TRBD2,TRBJ2-5
TGTGCCAGCACATTCGGAGGGAGCCACGAGCAGTACTTC,CASTFGGSHEQYF,NA,TRBV12-3/TRBV12-4,NA,TRBJ2-7
TGTGCCAGCAGTTACTCACAGTTCCAAGAGACCCAGTGCTTC,CASSYSQFQETQCF,NA,TRBV6-2/TRBV6-3,NA,TRBJ2-5
TGTGCCTGGAGTGGCCCTAAAGGGATGGTCAATGAGCAGTTCTTC,CAWSGPKGMVNEQFF,NA,TRBV30,NA,TRBJ2-1
TGTGCCAGCTGTACAACTAATGAAAAACTGTTTTTT,CASCTTNEKLFF,few,TRBV6-6,NA,TRBJ1-4
TGTGCCAGCAGTGAATATATTAGCGGGAGAAGCAATGAGCAGTTCTTC,CASSEYISGRSNEQFF,once,TRBV25-1,TRBD2,TRBJ2-1
TGTGCCAGCAGGTCGGCGGGGTCTCCATCTCAGCCCCAGCATTTT,CASRSAGSPSQPQHF,many,TRBV7-2,NA,TRBJ1-5
TGTGCCAGCAAGGGGGGAGGGTTTAATGAAAAACTGTTTTTT,CASKGGGFNEKLFF,NA,TRBV28,NA,TRBJ1-4
TGTGCCAGCACCGCTGAGAGTCAAGAGACCCAGTACTTC,CASTAESQETQYF,NA,TRBV12-3/TRBV12-4,NA,TRBJ2-5
TGTGCCAGCAGCTTATTGGTATCAGCTAGCAATCAGCCCCAGCATTTT,CASSLLVSASNQPQHF,many,TRBV7-2,NA,TRBJ1-5
TGTGCCAGCTCACCCGGACTAGCGGGAGGGCCACCAGATACGCAGTATTTT,CASSPGLAGGPPDTQYF,NA,TRBV18,TRBD2,TRBJ2-3
TGTGCCATCAGTGTTAAGGGCACAGATACGCAGTATTTT,CAISVKGTDTQYF,NA,TRBV10-3,NA,TRBJ2-3
TGTGCCAGCAGTCTCCAGGAGCCCTACGAGCAGTACTTC,CASSLQEPYEQYF,NA,TRBV28,NA,TRBJ2-7
TGTGCCAGCAGCTTAGCGCTGGCTTACGAGCAGTACTTC,CASSLALAYEQYF,NA,TRBV7-2,NA,TRBJ2-7
TGTGCCAGCAGTTTTAACAGTCAATACGAGCAGTACTTC,CASSFNSQYEQYF,few,TRBV27,NA,TRBJ2-7
TGTGCCAGCAGCGGAGGACCGGGGGGCGGAACCTACGAGCAGTACTTC,CASSGGPGGGTYEQYF,NA,TRBV9,NA,TRBJ2-7
TGTGCCAGCAGCCGACCAGGGGGTACGCGGTATTTT,CASSRPGGTRYF,once,TRBV7-2,TRBD1,TRBJ2-3
TGTGCCAGTAGTATAGGAGGTAATCGGCCCAATGAGCAGTTCTTC,CASSIGGNRPNEQFF,NA,TRBV19,NA,TRBJ2-1
TGTGCCAGTAGTATCCGGGGGGGGCAATCCTACAATGAGCAGTTCTTC,CASSIRGGQSYNEQFF,NA,TRBV19,TRBD2,TRBJ2-1
TGTGCCAGCAGTTACCCCGGGCGGGGTGTATTAGATTCACCCCTCCACTTT,CASSYPGRGVLDSPLHF,NA,TRBV6-6,NA,TRBJ1-6
TGTGCCAGCAGCTTCGGACCGAACGCCGGGGAGCTGTTTTTT,CASSFGPNAGELFF,NA,TRBV7-2,NA,TRBJ2-2
TGTGCCAGCAGTTACTCGGGACTAGAGACCCAGTACTTC,CASSYSGLETQYF,NA,TRBV6-2/TRBV6-3,NA,TRBJ2-5
TGCGCCAGCAGCTCCGAGATAGGGGGCATTCAGTACTTC,CASSSEIGGIQYF,NA,TRBV5-1,NA,TRBJ2-4
TGTGCCAGCAGCGAAACAAGGAACACTGAAGCTTTCTTT,CASSETRNTEAFF,NA,TRBV7-3,NA,TRBJ1-1
TGTGCCAGCAGTGAAGCGACTAGCGGTTCCTACAATGAGCAGTTCTTC,CASSEATSGSYNEQFF,NA,TRBV6-1,TRBD2,TRBJ2-1
TGTGCCAGCAGTCCGGTTGGGCCCTATGGCTACACCTTC,CASSPVGPYGYTF,NA,TRBV12-3/TRBV12-4,NA,TRBJ1-2
TGTGCCAGCAGCTTAATCGCGGGAGCAGGGTACGAGCAGTACTTC,CASSLIAGAGYEQYF,once,TRBV7-3,TRBD2,TRBJ2-7
TGTGCCACATTCGACCCCAACACCGGGGAGCTGTTTTTT,CATFDPNTGELFF,few,TRBV6-2/TRBV6-3,NA,TRBJ2-2
TGTGCCAGCAGCTTATTTGGCGGGAGCCAAGAGACCCAGTACTTC,CASSLFGGSQETQYF,NA,TRBV7-2,TRBD2,TRBJ2-5
TGTGCCAGCAGACGGGGAGGGGCAAGCTCCTACAATGAGCAGTTCTTC,CASRRGGASSYNEQFF,NA,TRBV9,TRBD2,TRBJ2-1
TGTGCCAGCAGCTTAGGGGGGGCCCGCAATCAGCCCCAGCATTTT,CASSLGGARNQPQHF,few,TRBV7-2,NA,TRBJ1-5
TGTGCCAGCAGTTCGGCCGGGACCCAGACCGGGGAGCTGTTTTTT,CASSSAGTQTGELFF,NA,TRBV12-3/TRBV12-4,NA,TRBJ2-2
TGCAGTGCTAGTCGGGGCAACACTGAAGCTTTCTTT,CSASRGNTEAFF,NA,TRBV20-1,NA,TRBJ1-1
TGCAGTGCTAGAGATCAACCAAACACCGGGGAGCTGTTTTTT,CSARDQPNTGELFF,few,TRBV20-1,NA,TRBJ2-2
TGTGCCAGCAGCCAAGATAGACGGACAGAGGGTGGCTATGGCTACACCTTC,CASSQDRRTEGGYGYTF,few,TRBV4-2,NA,TRBJ1-2
TGCGCCAGCAGCCAAGGGACAGGGTCCAATCAGCCCCAGCATTTT,CASSQGTGSNQPQHF,few,TRBV4-1,TRBD1,TRBJ1-5